The entry that follows covers one T cell receptor (beta chain) sequence. 13 Jbeta primers and 60 Vbeta primers were used for the PCR. Some clones are missing from TCRdb's copy, which holds only in-frame ones; the method was immunoSEQ multiplex PCR. The data contain about 150,000 clones, about 60% of them seen just once; the ten biggest clones take up approximately 6.6%. Germline values: CDR1 SGDLS, CDR2 YYNGEE. The CDR3 length is 14 residues. Trimming stripped 0 bases from V and 5 bases from J, with 11 bases between. This sample stems from a study of cytomegalovirus exposure and HLA in healthy donors.

The chain links TRBV9 to TRBJ2-5, with a weak D call TRBD2 (6 bases). This clonotype was sampled from a woman aged 55-69 years in good health and CMV-seropositive. The sample consisted of PBMCs. CDR3 loop: CASSVAGSTETQYF. CDR3 sequence (DNA): TGTGCCAGCAGCGTAGCCGGGAGTACTGAGACCCAGTACTTC.